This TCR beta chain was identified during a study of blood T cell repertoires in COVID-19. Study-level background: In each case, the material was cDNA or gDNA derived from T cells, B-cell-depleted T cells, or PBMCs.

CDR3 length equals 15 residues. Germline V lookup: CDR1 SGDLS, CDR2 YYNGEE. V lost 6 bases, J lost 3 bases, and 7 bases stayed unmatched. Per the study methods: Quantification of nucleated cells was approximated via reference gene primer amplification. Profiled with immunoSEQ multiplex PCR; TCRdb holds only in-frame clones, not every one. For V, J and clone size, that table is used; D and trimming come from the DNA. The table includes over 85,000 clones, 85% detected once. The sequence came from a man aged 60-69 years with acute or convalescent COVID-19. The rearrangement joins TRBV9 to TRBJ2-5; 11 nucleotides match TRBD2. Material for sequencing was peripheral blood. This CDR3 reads CASTSTSGGKETQYF. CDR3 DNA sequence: TGTGCCAGCACTTCAACTAGCGGGGGCAAAGAGACCCAGTACTTC.